This is a list of T cell receptor beta chains from one sample in a study of blood T cells in healthy people across ages. TCRdb re-derived calls from the 5' RACE reads in MiXCR, one entry per CDR3 protein. The sample contains hundreds of thousands of distinct CDR3 sequences, approximately 25% of which appear only once. The same specimen was also included in a second study, on T cells of mothers and their children.

Sequenced input: blood. The source is a boy between 5 and 17 years old in good health. CDR3s include the opening cysteine and the closing phenylalanine or tryptophan. A D gene is named only where the DNA matches it firmly. Some rows have no size entry. The others give once, few or many, or a class for an expanded clone.

D	size	V	J	DNA	CDR3
TRBD2	few	TRBV20-1	TRBJ2-1	TGCAGTGCTAGAGATCTCCGTCAATTAGCGGGAGCTTACTACAATGAGCAGTTCTTC	CSARDLRQLAGAYYNEQFF
.	.	TRBV2	TRBJ1-5	TGTGCCAGCAGTGGGAAAACCCAGCCCCAGCATTTT	CASSGKTQPQHF
.	few	TRBV28	TRBJ2-6	TGTGCCAGCAGTTACAGGGCTGGGGCCAACGTCCTGACTTTC	CASSYRAGANVLTF
.	.	TRBV29-1	TRBJ2-7	TGCAGCGTTGAAGAGTCGGGGTTTGGCGAGCAGTACTTC	CSVEESGFGEQYF
.	few	TRBV3-1	TRBJ2-7	TGTGCCAGCAGCCAGGCGGGATCCTTATACGAGCAGTACTTC	CASSQAGSLYEQYF
.	.	TRBV6-2/TRBV6-3	TRBJ2-1	TGTGCCAGCAGTTACACCCCTGGGGCGCAGTTCTTC	CASSYTPGAQFF
.	.	TRBV12-3/TRBV12-4	TRBJ2-6	TGTGCCAGCAGTTTAAGACTCTTCCGTTGGTCCTCCTCTGGGGCCAACGTCCTGACTTTC	CASSLRLFRWSSSGANVLTF
.	.	TRBV29-1	TRBJ1-1	TGCAGCGTTGGAGGGGGGTTCAGGAACTCTGAAGCTTTCTTT	CSVGGGFRNSEAFF
.	.	TRBV7-9	TRBJ2-3	TGTGCCAGCAGGTCTAGCGCTACTAGCACAGATACGCAGTATTTT	CASRSSATSTDTQYF
.	.	TRBV7-9	TRBJ2-1	TGTGCCAGCAGCCCCCAGGGTGGAGGGGGGAATGAGCAGTTCTTC	CASSPQGGGGNEQFF
.	.	TRBV4-3	TRBJ2-5	TGCGCCAGCAGCCAAGACAGGATGAAGACCCAGTACTTC	CASSQDRMKTQYF
.	.	TRBV28	TRBJ1-2	TGTGCCAGCAGTTTCTCACCCACAGGGTCCTACGGCTACACCTTC	CASSFSPTGSYGYTF
TRBD2	.	TRBV5-1	TRBJ2-1	TGCGCCAGCAGCCACGGACTAGTCAACGTTTACAATGAGCAGTTCTTC	CASSHGLVNVYNEQFF
TRBD1	.	TRBV29-1	TRBJ2-1	TGCAGCGTTGAAGACGGACAGGGCTCCTACAATGAGCAGTTCTTC	CSVEDGQGSYNEQFF
TRBD2	.	TRBV20-1	TRBJ2-1	TGCAGTGCTAGAGTGGCTAGCGGGCGTCAGGGGAATGAGCAGTTCTTC	CSARVASGRQGNEQFF
TRBD2	.	TRBV2	TRBJ2-3	TGTGCCAGCCGCCTGCTAGCGGGGTCAAGCACAGATACGCAGTATTTT	CASRLLAGSSTDTQYF
.	.	TRBV18	TRBJ2-5	TGTGCCAGCTCACTCACAGGCGCCCGGCAAGAGACCCAGTACTTC	CASSLTGARQETQYF
.	few	TRBV19	TRBJ1-5	TGTGCCAGTAGTAGGAAGGTAGGCAATCAGCCCCAGCATTTT	CASSRKVGNQPQHF
.	few	TRBV5-1	TRBJ2-2	TGCGCCAGCAGCATGGGGACCACCGGGGAGCTGTTTTTT	CASSMGTTGELFF
TRBD1	.	TRBV28	TRBJ2-7	TGTGCCAGCAGTTTTTTCGTTTCCTTGGCGGGACAGGGTACCTACGAGCAGTACTTC	CASSFFVSLAGQGTYEQYF
TRBD2	few	TRBV11-2	TRBJ2-7	TGTGCCAGCAGCTTAGAAGGGACTAGTGAATACGAGCAGTACTTC	CASSLEGTSEYEQYF
.	.	TRBV27	TRBJ2-7	TGTGCCAGCAGTTTATCGGCGCTTTCCTACGAGCAGTACTTC	CASSLSALSYEQYF
.	.	TRBV5-1	TRBJ2-1	TGCGCCAGCAGCTTGGTAGGTAGCGGATCAAACAATGAGCAGTTCTTC	CASSLVGSGSNNEQFF
.	.	TRBV29-1	TRBJ1-1	TGCAGCGTTGAGGTCAGGCCCTATGAAGCTTTCTTT	CSVEVRPYEAFF
.	.	TRBV4-1	TRBJ2-5	TGCGCCAGCAGCCAAGATACCCAGAGGTTTGAACAAGAGACCCAGTACTTC	CASSQDTQRFEQETQYF
.	few	TRBV29-1	TRBJ2-5	TGCAGCGCTGAGTGGGACCCTTTCCAAGAGACCCAGTACTTC	CSAEWDPFQETQYF
TRBD2	few	TRBV20-1	TRBJ2-7	TGCAGTGCCTCGGGACTGGCGGGGGTGGCGTCGGGGGAGCAGTACTTC	CSASGLAGVASGEQYF
TRBD1	.	TRBV5-6	TRBJ2-7	TGTGCCAGCAGCGGCCGGACAGGGGGGTTTAACGAGCAGTACTTC	CASSGRTGGFNEQYF
.	few	TRBV6-6	TRBJ2-7	TGTGCCAGCAGTTACAGCGAGATGAATGTCTACGAGCAGTACTTC	CASSYSEMNVYEQYF
.	few	TRBV20-1	TRBJ2-7	TGCAGTGCTAGACCCCTGGACGGGAACTCCTACGAGCAGTACTTC	CSARPLDGNSYEQYF
.	.	TRBV7-9	TRBJ1-2	TGTGCCAGCAGCTTAGAGGGAAAGTATGGCTACACCTTC	CASSLEGKYGYTF
.	few	TRBV5-1	TRBJ2-5	TGCGCCAGCAGCTTGGATTCCGGGGGCCAAGAAGAGACCCAGTACTTC	CASSLDSGGQEETQYF
.	.	TRBV10-3	TRBJ2-1	TGTGCCATCAGTGTTGGGCTAGAGGGAGGTGAGCAGTTCTTC	CAISVGLEGGEQFF
TRBD1	.	TRBV7-2	TRBJ2-1	TGTGCCAGCAGTTGGACAGGGGACAATGAGCAGTTCTTC	CASSWTGDNEQFF
TRBD2	.	TRBV7-9	TRBJ2-1	TGTGCCAGCAGCTTCGGGGCGGGAGGGCCGTTTTTCAATGAGCAGTTCTTC	CASSFGAGGPFFNEQFF
.	.	TRBV12-3/TRBV12-4	TRBJ2-7	TGTGCCAGCAGTTCGGACAGACTATCATACTACGAGCAGTACTTC	CASSSDRLSYYEQYF
TRBD1	few	TRBV5-1	TRBJ2-1	TGCGCCAGCAGCTTGGGACAGGGGGTGAGGAGCTCCTACAATGAGCAGTTCTTC	CASSLGQGVRSSYNEQFF
TRBD2	.	TRBV29-1	TRBJ2-1	TGCAGCGTTGAAGATGGTAGCGGGGAAGCCCCCTACAATGAGCAGTTCTTC	CSVEDGSGEAPYNEQFF
TRBD2	.	TRBV13	TRBJ2-7	TGTGCCAGCAGCTTTGTAGCGGGGGGAGAGCAGTACTTC	CASSFVAGGEQYF
.	few	TRBV6-6	TRBJ2-5	TGTGCCAGCAGTTCCCGCGGGGTGACCGACGGGACCCAGTACTTC	CASSSRGVTDGTQYF
.	few	TRBV29-1	TRBJ2-5	TGCAGCGTAATAACTAGCTCTGGGACCCAGTACTTC	CSVITSSGTQYF
.	.	TRBV5-6	TRBJ2-7	TGTGCCAGCAGCTTGGTATCAGCCGAGCAGTACTTC	CASSLVSAEQYF
.	.	TRBV7-2	TRBJ1-2	TGTGCCAGCAGCTTAGGTCAGGGGACCTATGACTACACCTTC	CASSLGQGTYDYTF
.	few	TRBV11-2	TRBJ1-1	TGTGCCAGCAGCTCAGGGACCCTAACTGAAGCTTTCTTT	CASSSGTLTEAFF
.	once	TRBV20-1	TRBJ2-4	TGCAGTGCTAGAGACTATCTAGCCAAAAACATTCAGTACTTC	CSARDYLAKNIQYF